One sample yielded the 22 T cell receptor beta chains listed below, sequenced in a study of blood T cell repertoires in COVID-19. Produced via immunoSEQ multiplex PCR; TCRdb's table is partial and in-frame only. The table includes 350,000 to 500,000 clones, 70% to 90% detected once. Sequenced input: PBMCs or T cells enriched from blood (not recorded which). The receptors were sampled from a woman aged 18-29 years who had been exposed to COVID-19.

This rearrangement joins TRBV24-1 to TRBJ1-2, with D perhaps TRBD1 (5 bases). The germline V gene has CDR1 KGHDR and CDR2 SFDVKD. This CDR3 contains 15 residues. V lost 0 bases, J lost 5 bases, and 12 bases lay in between. This CDR3 reads CATSDLGGAAYGYTF. CDR3 sequence (DNA): TGTGCCACCAGTGATTTGGGTGGGGCAGCTTATGGCTACACCTTC.

In this sample, this clone turned up many times. Different DNA sequences within this sample yield the same CDR3. This chain joins TRBV7-6 and TRBJ1-1, with 7 bases fitting TRBD1. V lost 2 bases to trimming and J lost 1 base; unmatched junction nucleotides: 10. Germline CDR1 reads SGHVS; CDR2 reads FNYEAQ. The CDR3 runs 17 residues. The CDR3 reads CASSLSSSGTANTEAFF. CDR3 in DNA: TGTGCCAGCAGCTTATCCTCTTCCGGGACAGCGAACACTGAAGCTTTCTTT. The whole variable domain, remainder taken from reference TRBV7-6 and TRBJ1-1, is GAGVSQSPRYKVTKRGQDVALRCDPISGHVSLYWYRQALGQGPEFLTYFNYEAQQDKSGLPNDRFSAERPEGSISTLTIQRTEQRDSAMYRCASSLSSSGTANTEAFFGQGTRLTVV.

The rearrangement joins TRBV2 to TRBJ2-5; 8 bases fit TRBD1. The CDR3 extends over 15 amino acids. CDR1 and CDR2 from the germline V gene are SNHLY and FYNNEI. V lost 6 bases and J lost 5; bases outside the gene matches: 11. The CDR3 loop reads CASSRGQGGRETQYF. CDR3 coding DNA: TGTGCCAGCAGCCGAGGACAGGGAGGACGGGAGACCCAGTACTTC.

This clone showed up just a few times. V gene TRBV28 combines with J gene TRBJ1-5; D is ambiguous. CDR3 size: 10 residues. Germline CDR1 MDHEN, CDR2 SYDVKM. V was pared by 7 bases and J by 5 bases, with 3 bases between. The CDR3 DNA is TGTGCCAGCAACTATCAGCCCCAGCATTTT. It encodes CASNYQPQHF.

This clone was seen only a few times. The chain uses TRBV3-1 (or the pseudogene TRBV3-2) and TRBJ1-2; 7 bases are shared with TRBD1. The V gene end was trimmed by 4 bases and the J gene end by 4 bases; junction bases not matched to a gene: 9. This CDR3 is 15 amino acids long. Germline CDR1 LGHDT, CDR2 YNNKEL (reference sequence). CDR3 in amino acids: CASSPNRQGTYGYTF. As DNA, the CDR3 is TGTGCCAGCAGCCCCAATCGACAGGGTACCTATGGCTACACCTTC.

The chain has TRBV11-2 and TRBJ2-1, with D possibly TRBD2 on 7 matching bases. The CDR3 sequence is 15 residues long. V lost 2 bases and J 3 bases, leaving 11 bases between the germline ends. Germline assignment: CDR1 SGHAT and CDR2 FQNNGV. CDR3 loop: CASSLKGGDYNEQFF. The CDR3 coding sequence is TGTGCCAGCAGCTTAAAGGGGGGGGACTACAATGAGCAGTTCTTC.

This chain connects TRBV10-3 to TRBJ2-2; 10 bases line up with TRBD2. The CDR3 consists of 17 residues. J was trimmed by 4 bases and V by 0 bases; bases with no gene match: 5. The germline gives CDR1 ENHRY, CDR2 SYGVKD. CDR3 in DNA: TGTGCCATCAGTGAGTCGCCCAGCGGGAGGGTCACCGGGGAGCTGTTTTTT. Translated, it gives CAISESPSGRVTGELFF.

This sequence joins TRBV6-5 and TRBJ2-2; 7 bases match TRBD2. V trimming: 5 bases; J trimming: 4 bases; junction bases outside the gene matches: 4. Germline V gives CDR1 MNHEY, CDR2 SVGAGI. The CDR3 sequence is 14 residues long. The CDR3 is CASSNGLGTGELFF. The CDR3 DNA is TGTGCCAGCAGTAACGGACTAGGCACCGGGGAGCTGTTTTTT.

The chain employs TRBV7-6 and TRBJ1-4; TRBD1 aligns across 9 bases. The CDR3 contains 14 residues. V was clipped by 5 bases and J by 5 bases; unmatched bases: 3. Germline V gene data show CDR1 as SGHVS and CDR2 as FNYEAQ. CDR3 protein: CASSAGTGNEKLFF. The CDR3 nucleotides read TGTGCCAGCAGCGCCGGGACAGGGAATGAAAAACTGTTTTTT.

Only one count was recorded for this clone. V gene TRBV12-1 combines with J gene TRBJ1-1; TRBD1 reflects the table's D call only, with no check against the DNA. TRBV12-1 is a documented pseudogene. This CDR3 has 16 amino acids. The CDR3 is CASRGIWGQVVTEAFF. In nucleotides, the CDR3 is TGTGCCAGCAGGGGAATATGGGGGCAGGTAGTCACTGAAGCTTTCTTT.

The chain joins TRBV5-5 to TRBJ2-5; 7 bases align to TRBD1. The CDR3 sequence is 14 residues long. Trimming cost V 4 bases and J 5 bases; bases outside gene matches: 8. The V gene's germline CDR1 is SGHKS and CDR2 YYEKEE (reference sequence). The CDR3 DNA is TGTGCCAGCAGCCCAAGACAGGGATTCGAGACCCAGTACTTC. This gives the protein CASSPRQGFETQYF.

The gene calls are TRBV7-8 and TRBJ2-3, with TRBD2 matching 8 bases. This CDR3 has 17 amino acids. With V trimmed by 0 bases and J by 2 bases, 7 bases remained unmatched. Germline CDR1 SGHVS, CDR2 FQNEAQ. The CDR3 sequence is CASSLAHGGGTTDTQYF. In DNA, the CDR3 is TGTGCCAGCAGCTTAGCGCACGGCGGGGGGACCACAGATACGCAGTATTTT.

The sample holds one count of this clone. The chain is built from TRBV5-4 and TRBJ2-1, with 11 bases aligning to TRBD2. The CDR3 runs 16 residues. The junction had 12 bases not matched to a gene; V was cut back by 3 bases and J by 10 bases. CDR1 is SGHNT and CDR2 is YYREEE in the germline V gene (reference sequence). The CDR3 nucleotides are TGTGCCAGCAGCTCGATTACTAGCGGGAGTTCTGGGGAGCAGTTCTTC. It is translated as CASSSITSGSSGEQFF.

The rearrangement uses TRBV10-1 and TRBJ2-1; 11 bases are shared with TRBD2. V shed 3 bases and J 4 bases; nucleotides not matched to a gene: 5. CDR1 WNHNN and CDR2 SYGVQD come from the germline V gene (reference sequence). This CDR3 contains 16 residues. The CDR3 sequence is CASSDPTSGKYNEQFF. The DNA for the CDR3 is TGCGCCAGCAGTGATCCGACTAGCGGGAAATACAATGAGCAGTTCTTC.

Of note for this clone: Relative to the germline gene, one junction end is altered; a read error may explain this. The chain is built from TRBV11-2 and TRBJ2-1, with 12 bases fitting TRBD2. The CDR3 loop spans 15 amino acids. Per germline, CDR1 SGHAT and CDR2 FQNNGV. The DNA of the CDR3 is TGTGCCAGCAGCCCCCGGACTAGCGGGGTGACAGGTGGCGTCTTC. Amino acid sequence: CASSPRTSGVTGGVF.

The CDR3 nucleotides are TGTGCCAGCAGCTGGGGACAGGCCTACAATGAGCAGTTCTTC. It yields the protein CASSWGQAYNEQFF. The rearrangement uses TRBV3-1 (or the pseudogene TRBV3-2) and TRBJ2-1, with 8 bases matching TRBD1. The germline gives CDR1 LGHDT, CDR2 YNNKEL (reference sequence). After removal of 5 bases from V and 2 bases from J, the junction contained 2 bases not matched to a gene. The length of the CDR3 is 14 residues.

The V call is TRBV5-1, the J call TRBJ2-7; TRBD2 matches at 12 bases. Germline V gives CDR1 SGHRS, CDR2 YFSETQ. The J segment lost 6 bases and the V segment lost 4 bases, leaving 5 bases of the junction unmatched. The length of the CDR3 is 14 residues. The CDR3 nucleotides are TGCGCCAGCAGCCAAAGGACTAGCGGGGTCGAGCAGTACTTC. It translates to CASSQRTSGVEQYF.

The chain combines TRBV13 with TRBJ1-4, with D tentatively TRBD1 (6 bases). The CDR3 runs 18 residues. Germline V gives CDR1 PRHDT, CDR2 FYEKMQ (reference sequence). V gave up 3 bases and J gave up 0 bases, with 17 bases separating them. The CDR3 DNA follows: TGTGCCAGCAGCTTTCGGACAGATATGACTGCAACTAATGAAAAACTGTTTTTT. Amino acids: CASSFRTDMTATNEKLFF.

As concerns this clone: The junction differs from germline at one of its ends, possibly a read error. The V and J genes are TRBV29-1 and TRBJ2-1; 11 bases align to TRBD1. This CDR3 comprises 15 residues. The V gene's germline CDR1 is SQVTM and CDR2 ANQGSEA. The chain's CDR3 is CSVEGTGGSYNEQFF. CDR3 in DNA: TGCAGCGTGGAAGGGACAGGGGGCTCCTACAATGAGCAGTTCTTC.

V gene TRBV27 combines with J gene TRBJ2-7; D possibly corresponds to TRBD1 (5 bases). The CDR3 is 13 amino acids. Germline V CDR1 and CDR2: MNHEY, SMNVEV (reference sequence). V was pared by 8 bases and J by 5 bases, with 16 bases between. This CDR3 reads CASPEEGAHEQYF. In DNA, the CDR3 is TGTGCCAGCCCCGAGGAAGGGGCTCACGAGCAGTACTTC.

This clone was seen just once. This chain joins TRBV18 and TRBJ1-1; TRBD1 is a possible D gene (6 bases). The CDR3 loop spans 13 amino acids. Germline CDR1 is KGHSH and CDR2 is LQKENI. The V end was cut by 8 bases, the J end by 8 bases, with 18 bases between. The CDR3 region has the DNA TGTGCCAGCCTCCGGGAGGGGGGTATCGAAGCTTTCTTT. This encodes CASLREGGIEAFF. The full variable domain, its missing parts supplied by reference TRBV18 and TRBJ1-1, is NAGVMQNPRHLVRRRGQEARLRCSPMKGHSHVYWYRQLPEEGLKFMVYLQKENIIDESGMPKERFSAEFPKEGPSILRIQQVVRGDSAAYFCASLREGGIEAFFGQGTRLTVV.

This chain uses TRBV11-2 with TRBJ1-6, with D maybe TRBD1 (6 bases). Trimming cost V 3 bases and J 6 bases, with 15 bases left between them. Per germline, CDR1 SGHAT and CDR2 FQNNGV. There are 16 residues in the CDR3. For the CDR3, the DNA is TGTGCCAGCAGCTTCGACAGGCTCCGCGGTAATTCACCCCTCCACTTT. Encoded protein: CASSFDRLRGNSPLHF. Full variable domain (missing parts from reference TRBV11-2 and TRBJ1-6): EAGVAQSPRYKIIEKRQSVAFWCNPISGHATLYWYQQILGQGPKLLIQFQNNGVVDDSQLPKDRFSAERLKGVDSTLKIQPAKLEDSAVYLCASSFDRLRGNSPLHFGNGTRLTVT.